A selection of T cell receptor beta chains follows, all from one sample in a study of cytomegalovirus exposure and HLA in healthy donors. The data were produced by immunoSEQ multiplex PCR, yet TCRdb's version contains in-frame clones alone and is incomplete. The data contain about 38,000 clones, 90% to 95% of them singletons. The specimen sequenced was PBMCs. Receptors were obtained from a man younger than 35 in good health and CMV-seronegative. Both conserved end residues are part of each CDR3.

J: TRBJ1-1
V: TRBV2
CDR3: CASGGGPEAFF

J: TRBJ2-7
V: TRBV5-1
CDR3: CASSLRSGYEQYF

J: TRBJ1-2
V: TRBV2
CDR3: CATSPLEDGYTF

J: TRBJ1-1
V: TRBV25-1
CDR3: CASTFTGVTEAFF

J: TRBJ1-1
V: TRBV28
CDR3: CASIDLDREAEAFF

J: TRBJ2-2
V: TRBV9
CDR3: CASKPGQGNTNTGELFF

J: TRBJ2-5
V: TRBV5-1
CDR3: CASSSVAGGETQYF

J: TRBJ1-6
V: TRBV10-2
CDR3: CASSEPGQGFNSPLHF

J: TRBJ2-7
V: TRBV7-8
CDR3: CASSPRPGGEQYF

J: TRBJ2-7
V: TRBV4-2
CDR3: CASSRQPDRGQYEQYF